This T cell receptor (beta chain) appears in the sequencing data of a study of early T cells in non-severe SARS-CoV-2 infection (dated by TCRdb to the early 2020s). With regard to the full study: Because TCR sequencing relied on bulk RNA taken from unsorted whole blood, pairing of alpha and beta chains was not possible. Overall study outcomes, separate from this receptor: VDJdb matching was skewed toward anti-spike CD8 responses, so virus-specific expansions were likely underestimated and private and CD4 specificities were missed.

Libraries were prepared through 5' RACE. The sequencing machine was a NextSeq 500. Unique molecular identifiers were attached to individual cDNA molecules in the TCR library protocol so that sequencing error and PCR bias could be corrected. Sequencing covered both TCR alpha and beta chains, and within each sample the abundances of alpha and beta sequences were tightly co-correlated. The authors' analysis ran thus. Decombinator V4 was used to annotate TCR sequences for V gene, J gene and CDR3. Expanded TCRs were defined as changing significantly between any two time points under a Poisson model with p below 0.0001. TCR abundances were normalised to the total number of TCRs sequenced per sample and expressed as counts per million. VDJdb, accessed 1 November 2021, was searched for CMV, EBV and SARS-CoV-2 annotated TCRs, with TCRs annotated for multiple antigens excluded. TCRdb itself trimmed the public reads at Q25 with fastp, ran MiXCR and retained productive beta chains. Each CDR3 protein appears once, grouped with its most common genes and DNA. For this entry, the V and J calls and clone size follow TCRdb and not the study's own pipeline. For this sample there are under 100,000 distinct CDR3 sequences; approximately 11% appear just once. The biggest ten clones account for around 5% of the sample.

This was a case-control study nested in a cohort of healthcare workers in London, UK, who had nasopharyngeal swab PCR tests and blood samples taken every week. Healthcare workers were recruited between 23 and 31 March 2020, during the week of the UK lockdown, and were followed weekly for up to roughly 15 weeks. Concerning this clonotype: What antigen it recognizes has not been identified. No much larger clone exists at a distance of one base, and base qualities are not known.

The source material was whole blood. This TCR was recovered from an adult who was a healthcare worker with PCR-confirmed SARS-CoV-2 infection or an uninfected control (not recorded which).

CDR3 sequence: CASSGVNEQYF. The sequence in DNA is TGTGCCAGCAGCGGTGTCAACGAGCAGTACTTC. This sequence uses TRBV7-9 and TRBJ2-7; no D segment can be confidently identified. CDR1 SEHNR and CDR2 FQNEAQ were looked up in the germline V gene (reference sequence). From cysteine to phenylalanine, the CDR3 is 11 amino acids long. The read is trimmed to its CDR3 DNA, 33 bases read in frame from base 1. V gives up 5 bases and J gives up 5 bases, and the segment between their germline ends measures 7 bases.